The 3 T cell receptor beta chains below all came from one sample that was sequenced in a study of CD8+CD57+ T cells in acquired aplastic anemia. Patients chosen for sequencing had shown CD8+CD57+ cell expansion by flow cytometry. Genomic DNA acted as the template from which TCR beta VDJ combination and CDR3 sequence profiling were carried out. TCRdb called the reads again in MiXCR, with one record for every CDR3 protein. The sample consists of about 470,000 distinct CDR3 sequences, under 40% of them appearing once. Sequenced input: sorted CD4+, CD8+, or CD8+CD57+ T cells (not recorded which) from PBMCs. The receptors were sampled from a human donor with aplastic anemia.

This chain uses TRBV20-1 with TRBJ1-2; weak D call: TRBD1 (5 bases). The germline V gene encodes CDR1 DFQATT and CDR2 SNEGSKA (reference sequence). This CDR3 is 13 amino acids long. V was shortened by 2 bases and J by 4 bases, with 11 bases between the two germline ends. In DNA, the CDR3 is TGCAGTGCTAGACAGGGCTTACTCTATGGCTACACCTTC. It codes for CSARQGLLYGYTF.

This clonotype was counted many times. This sequence joins TRBV6-1 and TRBJ1-2, with D hard to call. The V end was cut by 6 bases, the J end by 7 bases, with 21 bases between. This CDR3 is built from 15 residues. Germline V lookup: CDR1 MNHNS, CDR2 SASEGT. CDR3 sequence (DNA): TGTGCCAGCAGAGAGACTACTAGGACGGTAACTGGCTACACCTTC. It yields the protein CASRETTRTVTGYTF.

A single count supports this clonotype. The rearrangement uses TRBV5-4 and TRBJ1-1; 7 bases are a match to TRBD1. CDR3 size: 16 residues. The ends lost 3 bases at V and 1 base at J; junction bases unmatched: 9. Germline V CDR1 and CDR2: SGHNT, YYREEE (reference sequence). The CDR3 nucleotides are TGTGCCAGCAGCTATCCAGGGGGGGGACCGAACACTGAAGCTTTCTTT. Translated, it gives CASSYPGGGPNTEAFF.